This TCR beta chain was identified in a study of blood T cell repertoires in COVID-19. About the study: Sites across the United States, Italy and Spain contributed samples from acute and convalescent COVID-19.

Only in-frame clones appear in the TCRdb table, and some are missing; sequencing was by immunoSEQ multiplex PCR. The sample yields 35,000 to 45,000 clones, more than 70% seen once. Deletions cut 3 bases from V and 5 bases from J, with 8 bases between. CDR1 SGHDT and CDR2 YYEEEE come from the germline V gene. This CDR3 contains 12 residues. The sequencing sample was made of peripheral blood. The receptor's source is a human donor in a cohort sampled during active COVID-19. J is TRBJ2-5 and V is TRBV5-6; D perhaps matches TRBD2 (6 bases). CDR3 region: CASSYGGETQYF. The CDR3 DNA follows: TGTGCCAGCAGCTATGGGGGGGAGACCCAGTACTTC.